These 10 T cell receptor beta chains were all obtained from the same sample, sequenced in a study of cytomegalovirus exposure and HLA in healthy donors. 60 Vbeta and 13 Jbeta primers were used in PCR. Sequencing used immunoSEQ multiplex PCR; TCRdb keeps in-frame clones, though not all of them. Of approximately 100,000 clones detected, 79% appear once; the ten largest clones hold 3.5% to 5%. The sample taken for sequencing was PBMCs. The receptor set was obtained from a female donor in good health and CMV-seropositive.

This clone was detected once. The chain has TRBV19 and TRBJ2-7, with 7 nucleotides matching TRBD1. V trimming: 3 bases; J trimming: 2 bases; junction bases outside the gene matches: 4. CDR3 length: 14 residues. Per the germline V gene, CDR1 is LNHDA and CDR2 is SQIVND (reference sequence). CDR3 region: CASSIDRGPYEQYF. Written as DNA, the CDR3 is TGTGCCAGTAGTATCGATAGGGGGCCCTACGAGCAGTACTTC.

This rearrangement joins TRBV11-2 to TRBJ2-5; D possibly corresponds to TRBD1 (6 bases). The germline V and J ends were trimmed by 5 bases and 6 bases, with 16 bases remaining between them. Germline lookup yields CDR1 SGHAT and CDR2 FQNNGV. This CDR3 spans 14 amino acids. The CDR3 nucleotides read TGTGCCAGCAGCCGTCGGACAGACGGGAAGACCCAGTACTTC. Its translation is CASSRRTDGKTQYF. Full variable domain (remainder filled in from reference TRBV11-2 and TRBJ2-5): EAGVAQSPRYKIIEKRQSVAFWCNPISGHATLYWYQQILGQGPKLLIQFQNNGVVDDSQLPKDRFSAERLKGVDSTLKIQPAKLEDSAVYLCASSRRTDGKTQYFGPGTRLLVL.

V and J are TRBV19 and TRBJ2-5; TRBD1 aligns across 7 bases. Germline-derived CDR1 and CDR2 are LNHDA and SQIVND (reference sequence). V shed 2 bases, J shed 5 bases, and the junction held 5 bases outside the gene matches. CDR3 size: 14 residues. CDR3 sequence: CASSIRGPGETQYF. The CDR3 nucleotides are TGTGCCAGTAGTATAAGGGGGCCGGGGGAGACCCAGTACTTC. The variable domain in full, with the rest retrieved from reference TRBV19 and TRBJ2-5, is DGGITQSPKYLFRKEGQNVTLSCEQNLNHDAMYWYRQDPGQGLRLIYYSQIVNDFQKGDIAEGYSVSREKKESFPLTVTSAQKNPTAFYLCASSIRGPGETQYFGPGTRLLVL.

The chain is built from TRBV10-3 and TRBJ1-2, with D perhaps matching TRBD1 (6 bases). CDR1 and CDR2 (germline): ENHRY, SYGVKD. The CDR3 extends over 15 amino acids. Trimming pared 3 bases from V and 3 bases from J, leaving 14 bases between. CDR3 amino acids: CAISDPGQPHYGYTF. Written as DNA, the CDR3 is TGTGCCATCAGTGACCCTGGACAGCCCCACTATGGCTACACCTTC.

The chain joins TRBV19 to TRBJ2-4; 15 bases map to TRBD2. CDR1 is LNHDA and CDR2 is SQIVND in the germline V gene (reference sequence). This CDR3 is 17 amino acids long. The junction had 3 bases not matched to a gene; V was cut back by 5 bases and J by 1 base. The CDR3 spells CASSGGTSGGAKNIQYF. The CDR3 DNA is TGTGCCAGTAGTGGGGGGACTAGCGGGGGGGCCAAAAACATTCAGTACTTC. Complete variable domain (other parts from reference TRBV19 and TRBJ2-4): DGGITQSPKYLFRKEGQNVTLSCEQNLNHDAMYWYRQDPGQGLRLIYYSQIVNDFQKGDIAEGYSVSREKKESFPLTVTSAQKNPTAFYLCASSGGTSGGAKNIQYFGAGTRLSVL.

This chain links TRBV4-2 with TRBJ1-2; maybe TRBD1 (6 bases). V lost 4 bases to trimming and J lost 3 bases, with 15 bases between them. Germline CDR1 LGHNA, CDR2 YNFKEQ. The CDR3 loop spans 15 amino acids. This CDR3 is CASSPQGFGDYGYTF. The CDR3 DNA reads as TGTGCCAGCAGCCCCCAGGGGTTTGGTGACTATGGCTACACCTTC.

The CDR3 spells CASSLAAFGTGGEQYF. The CDR3 DNA reads TGCGCCAGCAGCTTGGCCGCATTCGGGACAGGGGGCGAGCAGTACTTC. V gene TRBV5-1 combines with J gene TRBJ2-5; 11 bases align to TRBD1. TRBJ2-7 matches the DNA end more closely, so the J call is doubtful. Germline CDR1 SGHRS, CDR2 YFSETQ. The CDR3 contains 16 residues.

The chain uses TRBV9 and TRBJ2-1, with D unclear. This CDR3 has 14 residues. Germline V gene lookup returns CDR1 SGDLS and CDR2 YYNGEE. Trimming shortened V by 0 bases and J by 3 bases, and 7 bases separated the two germline ends. DNA of the CDR3: TGTGCCAGCAGCGTAGCGGCTAGCTACAATGAGCAGTTCTTC. Encoded protein: CASSVAASYNEQFF.

The chain joins TRBV11-3 to TRBJ2-1; D is undetermined. Germline assignment: CDR1 SGHNT and CDR2 YENEEA. This CDR3 contains 15 residues. Trimming cost V 0 bases and J 5 bases, with 11 bases left between them. For the CDR3, the DNA is TGTGCCAGCAGCTTAGATACCGGGTTCAACAATGAGCAGTTCTTC. Amino acids: CASSLDTGFNNEQFF.

The J gene is TRBJ2-3, the V gene TRBV5-1; unclear D gene. This CDR3 region has 14 residues. Germline CDR1 reads SGHRS; CDR2 reads YFSETQ. Trimming shortened V by 0 bases and J by 1 base, and 6 bases separated the two germline ends. The CDR3 nucleotides read TGCGCCAGCAGCTTGGGAAGCGGCACAGATACGCAGTATTTT. Its translation is CASSLGSGTDTQYF.